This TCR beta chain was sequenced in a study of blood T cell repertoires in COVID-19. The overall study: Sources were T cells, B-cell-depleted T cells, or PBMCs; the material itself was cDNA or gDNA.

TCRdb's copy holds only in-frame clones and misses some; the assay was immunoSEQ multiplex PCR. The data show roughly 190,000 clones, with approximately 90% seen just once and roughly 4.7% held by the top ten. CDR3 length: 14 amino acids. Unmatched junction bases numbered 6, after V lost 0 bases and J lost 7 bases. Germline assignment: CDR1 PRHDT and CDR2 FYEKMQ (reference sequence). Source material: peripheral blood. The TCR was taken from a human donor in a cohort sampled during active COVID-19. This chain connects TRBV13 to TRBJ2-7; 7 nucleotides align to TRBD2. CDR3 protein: CASSLGEAGWEQYF. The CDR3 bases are TGTGCCAGCAGCTTAGGGGAAGCGGGATGGGAGCAGTACTTC.